The source of this T cell receptor (beta chain) is a study of PD-1 blockade in classical Hodgkin lymphoma. Study-level points and caveats: Exclusion covered patients beginning nivolumab under 1 year post-ASCT. In CD4+ cells, TCR diversity went up significantly by C4D1, but in CD8+ cells it did not. Complete responders showed a baseline diversity that resembled the diversity of newly diagnosed patients.

This clone appeared once. Antigen unknown. The data were produced by immunoSEQ multiplex PCR, yet TCRdb's version contains in-frame clones alone and is incomplete. The sample has fewer than 65,000 clones, 90% seen once. Every patient was affected by relapse after autologous stem cell transplantation, while exposure to brentuximab vedotin was not uniform. Reported best responses ranged across complete response, partial response or progressive disease. V was clipped by 7 bases and J by 1 base; unmatched bases: 11. The CDR3 is 16 amino acids. CDR1 and CDR2 (germline): SNHLY, FYNNEI. This TCR came from a human donor with classical Hodgkin lymphoma. The sample here was peripheral blood mononuclear cells (PBMCs), taken at baseline. The chain links TRBV2 to TRBJ2-3, with 7 bases matching TRBD1. The CDR3 reads CASTLGRGYGTDTQYF. The DNA for the CDR3 is TGTGCCAGCACCTTGGGCAGGGGGTATGGCACAGATACGCAGTATTTT.